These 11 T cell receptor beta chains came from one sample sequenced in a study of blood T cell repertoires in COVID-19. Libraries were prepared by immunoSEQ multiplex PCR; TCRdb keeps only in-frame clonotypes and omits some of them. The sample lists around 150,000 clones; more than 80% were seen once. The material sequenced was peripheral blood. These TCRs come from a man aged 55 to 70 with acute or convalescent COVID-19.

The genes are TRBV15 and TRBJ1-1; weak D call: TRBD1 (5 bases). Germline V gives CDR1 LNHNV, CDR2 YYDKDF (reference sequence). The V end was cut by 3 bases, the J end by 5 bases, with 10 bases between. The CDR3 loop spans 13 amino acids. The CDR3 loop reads CATSRDMGTEAFF. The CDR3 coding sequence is TGTGCCACCAGCAGGGACATGGGGACTGAAGCTTTCTTT.

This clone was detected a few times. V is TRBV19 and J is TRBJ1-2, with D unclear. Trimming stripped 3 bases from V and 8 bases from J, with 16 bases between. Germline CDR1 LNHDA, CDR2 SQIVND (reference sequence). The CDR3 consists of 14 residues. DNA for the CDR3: TGTGCCAGTAGTATCCCGACACCTGTATTAGGCTACACCTTC. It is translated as CASSIPTPVLGYTF. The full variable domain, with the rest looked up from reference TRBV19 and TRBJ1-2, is DGGITQSPKYLFRKEGQNVTLSCEQNLNHDAMYWYRQDPGQGLRLIYYSQIVNDFQKGDIAEGYSVSREKKESFPLTVTSAQKNPTAFYLCASSIPTPVLGYTFGSGTRLTVV.

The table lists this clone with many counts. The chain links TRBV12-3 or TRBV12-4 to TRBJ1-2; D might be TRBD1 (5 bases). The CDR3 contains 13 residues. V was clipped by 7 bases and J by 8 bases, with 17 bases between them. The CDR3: CASTLLGVSGYTF. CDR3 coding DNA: TGTGCCAGCACTCTTCTAGGGGTAAGCGGCTACACCTTC.

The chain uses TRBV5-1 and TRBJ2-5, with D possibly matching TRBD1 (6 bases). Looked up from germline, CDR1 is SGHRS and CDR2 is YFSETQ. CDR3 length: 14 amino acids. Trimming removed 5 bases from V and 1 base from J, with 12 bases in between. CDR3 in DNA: TGCGCCAGCAGTTTCGGACAGAGCCAAGAGACCCAGTACTTC. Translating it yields CASSFGQSQETQYF. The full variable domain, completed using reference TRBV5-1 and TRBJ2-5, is KAGVTQTPRYLIKTRGQQVTLSCSPISGHRSVSWYQQTPGQGLQFLFEYFSETQRNKGNFPGRFSGRQFSNSRSEMNVSTLELGDSALYLCASSFGQSQETQYFGPGTRLLVL.

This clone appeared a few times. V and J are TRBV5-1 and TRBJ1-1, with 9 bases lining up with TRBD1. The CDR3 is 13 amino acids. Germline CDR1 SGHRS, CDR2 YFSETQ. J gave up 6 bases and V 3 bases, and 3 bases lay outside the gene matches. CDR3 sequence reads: CASSWGDRAEAFF. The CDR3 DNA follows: TGCGCCAGCAGCTGGGGGGACAGGGCTGAAGCTTTCTTT.

CDR3 sequence: CASSQDRYQPQHF. The CDR3 region has the DNA TGTGCCAGCAGCCAAGACCGTTATCAGCCCCAGCATTTT. The rearrangement uses TRBV14 and TRBJ1-5; D not resolved. The V gene lost 0 bases and the J gene lost 5 bases, with 5 bases spanning the gap. Germline loops: CDR1 SGHDN, CDR2 FVKESK. CDR3 size: 13 residues.

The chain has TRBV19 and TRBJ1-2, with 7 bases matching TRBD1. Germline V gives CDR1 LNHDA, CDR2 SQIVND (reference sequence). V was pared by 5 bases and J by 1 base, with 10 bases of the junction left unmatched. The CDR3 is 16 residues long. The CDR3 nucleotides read TGTGCCAGTAGTGCCGGGACAGATAAACTTAACTATGGCTACACCTTC. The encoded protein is CASSAGTDKLNYGYTF.

The CDR3: CASSLAGGGYTF. DNA of the CDR3: TGTGCCAGCAGCTTGGCAGGAGGGGGCTACACCTTC. The chain joins TRBV5-5 to TRBJ1-2; D unresolved. The CDR3 length is 12 residues. CDR1 and CDR2 (germline): SGHKS, YYEKEE (reference sequence). V lost 0 bases and J lost 8, with 8 bases in between.

The CDR3 loop is CASSFQRGGYEQYF. For the CDR3, the DNA is TGTGCCAGCAGCTTCCAGCGGGGGGGCTACGAGCAGTACTTC. The chain employs TRBV13 and TRBJ2-7; 10 positions match TRBD2. The CDR3 consists of 14 residues. V shed 3 bases, J shed 3 bases, and the junction held 2 bases outside the gene matches. Germline assignment: CDR1 PRHDT and CDR2 FYEKMQ (reference sequence).

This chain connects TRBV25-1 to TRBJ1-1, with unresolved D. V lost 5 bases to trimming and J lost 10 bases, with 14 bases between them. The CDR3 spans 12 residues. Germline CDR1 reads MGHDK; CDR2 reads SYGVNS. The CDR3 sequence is CASSTSRGRAFF. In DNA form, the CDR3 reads TGTGCCAGCAGTACCAGCCGGGGTAGAGCTTTCTTT.

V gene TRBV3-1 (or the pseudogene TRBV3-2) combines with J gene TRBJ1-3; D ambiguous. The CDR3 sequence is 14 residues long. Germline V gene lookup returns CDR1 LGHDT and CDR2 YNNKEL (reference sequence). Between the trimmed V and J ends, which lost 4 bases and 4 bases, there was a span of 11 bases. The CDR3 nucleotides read TGTGCCAGCAGCCTGATGGCGGGGGGAAACACCATATATTTT. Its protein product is CASSLMAGGNTIYF.